These T cell receptor beta chains were read from a single sample in a study of control samples from healthy donors and cancer patients. Clones were read by immunoSEQ multiplex PCR, and TCRdb kept only the in-frame ones, dropping some. Of tens of thousands of clones in the sample, about 90% were seen once. Sequenced: PBMCs. The receptor set was obtained from an older woman with head and neck cancer. Each CDR3 is given with its conserved first and last residue. D genes are given only for firm matches. The size of a clone is reported for some rows only, either as once, few or many, or as a class for expanded clones.

J | D | length | V | size | CDR3 | DNA
TRBJ1-1 | - | 14 | TRBV2 | - | CASEVRGRATEAFF | TGTGCCAGCGAAGTAAGGGGGAGGGCCACTGAAGCTTTCTTT
TRBJ2-7 | - | 17 | TRBV24-1 | - | CATSAPEGDDRSYEQYF | TGTGCCACCAGTGCCCCCGAGGGGGATGACCGCTCCTACGAGCAGTACTTC
TRBJ2-7 | - | 17 | TRBV14 | once | CASSPAPSFGHSYEQYF | TGTGCCAGCAGCCCAGCCCCCAGTTTCGGGCACTCCTACGAGCAGTACTTC
TRBJ2-1 | - | 14 | TRBV11-2 | - | CASSLDFETSEQFF | TGTGCCAGCAGCTTAGATTTTGAGACATCTGAGCAGTTCTTC
TRBJ1-1 | - | 12 | TRBV30 | - | CAWSPYREEAFF | TGTGCCTGGAGCCCTTACAGGGAGGAGGCTTTCTTT
TRBJ1-2 | TRBD1 | 14 | TRBV2 | - | CASRKDRTLYGYTF | TGTGCCAGCAGAAAGGACAGGACCCTCTATGGCTACACCTTC
TRBJ1-6 | - | 12 | TRBV12-3/TRBV12-4 | - | CASSVDYSPLHF | TGTGCCAGCAGCGTTGATTATTCACCCCTCCACTTT
TRBJ2-1 | TRBD2 | 13 | TRBV12-3/TRBV12-4 | once | CASSGTSYTEQFF | TGTGCCAGCAGTGGGACTAGTTACACTGAGCAGTTCTTC
TRBJ2-7 | - | 12 | TRBV21-1 | - | CASSLSGPEQYF | TGTGCCAGCAGCCTCTCGGGTCCCGAGCAGTACTTC
TRBJ1-5 | TRBD1 | 17 | TRBV19 | - | CASIAPGQQYSNQPQHF | TGTGCCAGTATTGCGCCGGGACAGCAATATAGCAATCAGCCCCAGCATTTT
TRBJ1-1 | - | 13 | TRBV30 | - | CAWSVQSGTEAFF | TGTGCCTGGAGTGTACAGTCGGGCACTGAAGCTTTCTTT
TRBJ2-1 | - | 16 | TRBV9 | - | CASSVASKRAGNEQFF | TGTGCCAGCAGCGTAGCATCGAAGCGAGCCGGGAATGAGCAGTTCTTC
TRBJ1-3 | - | 12 | TRBV11-2 | - | CASSLDLNTIYF | TGTGCCAGCAGCTTAGATCTTAACACCATATATTTT
TRBJ2-7 | TRBD1 | 13 | TRBV12-3/TRBV12-4 | - | CASRDRDRYEQYF | TGTGCCAGCAGAGACAGGGATAGGTACGAGCAGTACTTC
TRBJ2-2 | TRBD1 | 18 | TRBV15 | - | CATSRDQLGQGSAGELFF | TGTGCCACCAGCAGAGATCAATTGGGACAGGGCTCCGCCGGGGAGCTGTTTTTT
TRBJ2-1 | - | 11 | TRBV24-1 | - | CATSVSNEQFF | TGTGCCACCAGTGTGAGCAATGAGCAGTTCTTC
TRBJ1-5 | - | 20 | TRBV28 | - | CASSLVRLGQVNYSNQPQHF | TGTGCCAGCAGTTTAGTACGCTTAGGGCAGGTAAATTATAGCAATCAGCCCCAGCATTTT
TRBJ2-7 | TRBD2 | 18 | TRBV4-3 | - | CASSQAAFGLAGLDEQYF | TGCGCCAGCAGCCAGGCTGCTTTCGGACTAGCGGGACTCGACGAGCAGTACTTC